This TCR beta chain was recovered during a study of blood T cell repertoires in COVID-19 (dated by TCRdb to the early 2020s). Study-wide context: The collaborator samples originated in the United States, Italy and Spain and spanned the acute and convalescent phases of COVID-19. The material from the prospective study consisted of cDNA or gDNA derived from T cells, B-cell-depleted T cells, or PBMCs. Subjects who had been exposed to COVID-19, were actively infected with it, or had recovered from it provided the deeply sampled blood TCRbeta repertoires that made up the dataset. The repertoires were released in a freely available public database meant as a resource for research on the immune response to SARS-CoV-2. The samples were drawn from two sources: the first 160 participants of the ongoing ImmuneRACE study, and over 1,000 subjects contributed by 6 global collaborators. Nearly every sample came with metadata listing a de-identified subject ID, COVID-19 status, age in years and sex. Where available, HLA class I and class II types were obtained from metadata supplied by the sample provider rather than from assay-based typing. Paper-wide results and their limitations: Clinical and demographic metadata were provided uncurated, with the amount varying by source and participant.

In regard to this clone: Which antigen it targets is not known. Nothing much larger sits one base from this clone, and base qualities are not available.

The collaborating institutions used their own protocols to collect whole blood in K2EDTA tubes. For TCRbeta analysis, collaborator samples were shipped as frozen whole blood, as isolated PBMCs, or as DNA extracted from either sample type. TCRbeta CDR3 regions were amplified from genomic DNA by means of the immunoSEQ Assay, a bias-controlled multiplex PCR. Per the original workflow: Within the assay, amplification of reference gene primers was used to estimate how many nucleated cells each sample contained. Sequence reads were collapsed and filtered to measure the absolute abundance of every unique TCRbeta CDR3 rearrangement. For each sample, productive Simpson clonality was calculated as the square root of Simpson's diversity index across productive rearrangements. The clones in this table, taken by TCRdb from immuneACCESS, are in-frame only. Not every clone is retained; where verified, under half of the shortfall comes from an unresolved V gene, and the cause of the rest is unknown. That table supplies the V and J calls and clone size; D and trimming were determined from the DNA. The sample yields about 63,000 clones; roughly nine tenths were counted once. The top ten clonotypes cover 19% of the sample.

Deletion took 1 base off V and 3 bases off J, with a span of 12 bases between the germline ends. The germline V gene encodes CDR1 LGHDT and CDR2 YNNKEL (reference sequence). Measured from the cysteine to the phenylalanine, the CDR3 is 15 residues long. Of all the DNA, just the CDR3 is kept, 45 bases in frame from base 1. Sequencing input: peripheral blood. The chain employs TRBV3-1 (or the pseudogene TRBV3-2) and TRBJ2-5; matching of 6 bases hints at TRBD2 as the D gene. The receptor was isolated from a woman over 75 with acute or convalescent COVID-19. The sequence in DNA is TGTGCCAGCAGCCAAGGGAGATCGGGAGAAGAGACCCAGTACTTC. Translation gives CASSQGRSGEETQYF.